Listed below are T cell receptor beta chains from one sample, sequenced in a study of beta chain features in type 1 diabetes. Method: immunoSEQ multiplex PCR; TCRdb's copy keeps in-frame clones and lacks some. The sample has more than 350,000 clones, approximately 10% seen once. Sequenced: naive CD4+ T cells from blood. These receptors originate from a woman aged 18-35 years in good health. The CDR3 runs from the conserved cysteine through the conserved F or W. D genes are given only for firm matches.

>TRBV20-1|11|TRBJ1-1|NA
CSAIHYTEAFF
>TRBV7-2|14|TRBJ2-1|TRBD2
CASSLETSRNEQFF
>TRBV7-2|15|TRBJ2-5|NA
CASSRGKGLQETQYF
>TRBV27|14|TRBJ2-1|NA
CASMVGGPYNEQFF
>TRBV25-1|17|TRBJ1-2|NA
CASSEWGSGSHEYGYTF
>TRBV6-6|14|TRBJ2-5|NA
CASSYPARAETQYF
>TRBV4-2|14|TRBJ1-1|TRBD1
CASSQEDRDTEAFF
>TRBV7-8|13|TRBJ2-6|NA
CASSFSGANVLTF
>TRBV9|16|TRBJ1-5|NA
CASPPSGTDSNQPQHF
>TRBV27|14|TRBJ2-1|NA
CASSQNRGTNEQFF
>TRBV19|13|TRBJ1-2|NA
CASSIDRSNGYTF
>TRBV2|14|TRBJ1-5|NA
CASSASVSDQPQHF
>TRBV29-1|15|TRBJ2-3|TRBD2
CSVAVLAGVRDTQYF
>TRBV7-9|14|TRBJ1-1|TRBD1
CASSLGQGSTEAFF
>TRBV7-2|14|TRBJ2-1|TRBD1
CASNRDRGYNEQFF
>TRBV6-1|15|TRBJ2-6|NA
CASRIQGGGANVLTF
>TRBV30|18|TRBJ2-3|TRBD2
CAWSVQRTSGRPTDTQYF
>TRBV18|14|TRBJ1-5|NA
CASSVGRGNQPQHF
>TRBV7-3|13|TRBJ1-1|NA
CASSFEANTEAFF
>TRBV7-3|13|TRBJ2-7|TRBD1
CASSSTGTAEQYF
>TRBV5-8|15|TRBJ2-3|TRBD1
CASSLWTGSTDTQYF
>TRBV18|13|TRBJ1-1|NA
CASSPTGSWEAFF
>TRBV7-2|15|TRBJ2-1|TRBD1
CASSRDSSRYNEQFF
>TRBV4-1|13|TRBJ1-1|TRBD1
CASSLGQGGEAFF
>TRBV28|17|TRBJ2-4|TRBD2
CASSLIGGALAKNIQYF
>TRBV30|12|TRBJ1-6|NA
CAWARGLSPLHF
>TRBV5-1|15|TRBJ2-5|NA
CASSLGPQEKETQYF
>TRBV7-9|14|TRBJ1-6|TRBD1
CASSQDRVNSPLHF
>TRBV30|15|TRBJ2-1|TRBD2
CAWNVLAGAYNEQFF
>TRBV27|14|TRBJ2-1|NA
CASSLLDRINEQFF
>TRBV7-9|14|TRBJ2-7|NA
CASSLGGGPYEQYF
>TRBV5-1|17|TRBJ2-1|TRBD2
CASSLEGAGGSGNEQFF
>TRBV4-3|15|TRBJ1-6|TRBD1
CASSPWTGGNSPLHF
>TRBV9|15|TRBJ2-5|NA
CASSDSPGAGETQYF
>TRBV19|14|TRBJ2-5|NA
CASSQTAEQETQYF
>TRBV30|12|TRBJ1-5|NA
CAYSGTNQPQHF
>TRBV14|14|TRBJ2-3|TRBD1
CASSRDRGPDTQYF
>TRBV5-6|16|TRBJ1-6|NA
CASSSRGSSYNSPLHF
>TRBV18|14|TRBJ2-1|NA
CASSPPNQYNEQFF
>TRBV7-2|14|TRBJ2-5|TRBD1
CASSLGTGAETQYF
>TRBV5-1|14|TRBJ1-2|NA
CASSLQGFIYGYTF
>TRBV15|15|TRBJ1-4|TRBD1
CATRTWGQPNEKLFF
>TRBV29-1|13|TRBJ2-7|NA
CSVEGGERYEQYF
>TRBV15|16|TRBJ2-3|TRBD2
CATSRGLAGVTDTQYF
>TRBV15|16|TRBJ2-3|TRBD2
CATSRPSGGLTDTQYF
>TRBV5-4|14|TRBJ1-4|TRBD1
CASSATGGSEKLFF
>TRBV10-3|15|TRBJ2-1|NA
CAISESWAPDNEQFF
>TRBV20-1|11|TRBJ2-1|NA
CSASLGHEQFF